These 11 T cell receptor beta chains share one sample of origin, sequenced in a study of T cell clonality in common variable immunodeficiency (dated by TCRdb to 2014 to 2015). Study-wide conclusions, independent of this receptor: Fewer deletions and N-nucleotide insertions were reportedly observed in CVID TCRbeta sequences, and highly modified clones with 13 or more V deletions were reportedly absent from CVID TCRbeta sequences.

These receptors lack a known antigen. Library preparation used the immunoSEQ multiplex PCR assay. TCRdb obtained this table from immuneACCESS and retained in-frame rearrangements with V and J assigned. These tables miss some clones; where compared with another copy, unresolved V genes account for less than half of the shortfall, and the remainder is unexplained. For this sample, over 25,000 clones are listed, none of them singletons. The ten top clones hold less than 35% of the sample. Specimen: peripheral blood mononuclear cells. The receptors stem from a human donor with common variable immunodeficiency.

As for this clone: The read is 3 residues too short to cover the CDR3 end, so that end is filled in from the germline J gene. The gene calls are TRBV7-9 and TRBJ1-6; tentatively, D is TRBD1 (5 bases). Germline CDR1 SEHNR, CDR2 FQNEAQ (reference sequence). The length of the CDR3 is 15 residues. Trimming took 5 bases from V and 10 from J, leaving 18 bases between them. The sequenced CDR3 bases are TGTGCCAGCAGCCCGCGTTTGCAGGGTAGCTCACCC. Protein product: CASSPRLQGSSP. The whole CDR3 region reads CASSPRLQGSSPLHF.

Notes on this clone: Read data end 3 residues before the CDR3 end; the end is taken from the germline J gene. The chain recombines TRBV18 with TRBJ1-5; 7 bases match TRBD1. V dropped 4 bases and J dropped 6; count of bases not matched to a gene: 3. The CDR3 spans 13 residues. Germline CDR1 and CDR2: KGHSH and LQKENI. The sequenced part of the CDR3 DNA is TGTGCCAGCTCACGAGGGGGCGTTCAGCCC. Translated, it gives CASSRGGVQP. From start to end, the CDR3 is CASSRGGVQPQHF.

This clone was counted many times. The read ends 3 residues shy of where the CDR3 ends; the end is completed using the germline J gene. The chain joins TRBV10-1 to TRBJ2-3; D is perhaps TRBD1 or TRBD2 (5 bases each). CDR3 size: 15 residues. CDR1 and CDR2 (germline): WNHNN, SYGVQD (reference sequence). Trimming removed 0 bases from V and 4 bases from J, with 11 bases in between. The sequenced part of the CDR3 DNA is TGCGCCAGCAGTGAGTCTAGAGGGGTCCCAGATACG. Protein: CASSESRGVPDT. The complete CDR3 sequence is CASSESRGVPDTQYF.

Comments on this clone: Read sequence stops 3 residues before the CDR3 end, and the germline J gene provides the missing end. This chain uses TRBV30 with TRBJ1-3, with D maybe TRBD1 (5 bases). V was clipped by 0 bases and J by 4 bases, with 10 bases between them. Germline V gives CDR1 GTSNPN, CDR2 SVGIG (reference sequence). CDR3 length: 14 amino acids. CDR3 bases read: TGTGCCTGGAGTGTACGTAACAGGGGAAACACC. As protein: CAWSVRNRGNT. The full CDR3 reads CAWSVRNRGNTIYF.

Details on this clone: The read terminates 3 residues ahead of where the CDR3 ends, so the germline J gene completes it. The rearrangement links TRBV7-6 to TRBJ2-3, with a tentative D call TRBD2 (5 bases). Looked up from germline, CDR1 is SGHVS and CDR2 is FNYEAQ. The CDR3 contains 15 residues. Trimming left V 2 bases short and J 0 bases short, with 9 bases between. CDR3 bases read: TGTGCCAGCAGCTTACCAGCGGTGAGCACAGATACG. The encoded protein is CASSLPAVSTDT. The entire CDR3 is CASSLPAVSTDTQYF.

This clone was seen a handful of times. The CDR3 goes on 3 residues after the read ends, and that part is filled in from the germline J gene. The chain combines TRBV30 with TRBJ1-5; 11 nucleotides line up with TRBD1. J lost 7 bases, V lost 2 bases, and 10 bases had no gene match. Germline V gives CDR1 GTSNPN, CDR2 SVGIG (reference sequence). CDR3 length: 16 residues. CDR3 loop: CAWSRGLGQGEQPQHF. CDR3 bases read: TGTGCCTGGAGTCGAGGCTTGGGACAGGGGGAACAGCCC.

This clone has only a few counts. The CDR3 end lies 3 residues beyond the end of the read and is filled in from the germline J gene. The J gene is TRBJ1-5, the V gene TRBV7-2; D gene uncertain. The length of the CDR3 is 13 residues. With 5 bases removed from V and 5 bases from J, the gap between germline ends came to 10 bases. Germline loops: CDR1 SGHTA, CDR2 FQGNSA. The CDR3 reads CASSQTGYQPQHF. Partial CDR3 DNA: TGTGCCAGCAGCCAAACGGGGTATCAGCCC.

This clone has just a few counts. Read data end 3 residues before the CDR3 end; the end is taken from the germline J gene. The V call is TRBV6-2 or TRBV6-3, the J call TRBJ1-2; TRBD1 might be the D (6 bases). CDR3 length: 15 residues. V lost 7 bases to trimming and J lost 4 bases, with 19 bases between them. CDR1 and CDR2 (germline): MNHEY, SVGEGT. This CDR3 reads CASTSRVDSSYGYTF. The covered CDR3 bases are TGTGCCAGCACCTCTCGGGTGGACAGTTCCTATGGC.

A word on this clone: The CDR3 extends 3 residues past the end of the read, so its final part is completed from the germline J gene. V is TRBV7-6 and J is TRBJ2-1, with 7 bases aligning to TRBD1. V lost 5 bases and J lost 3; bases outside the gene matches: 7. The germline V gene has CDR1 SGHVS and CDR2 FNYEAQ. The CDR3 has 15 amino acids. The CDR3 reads CASSKTGAGYNEQFF. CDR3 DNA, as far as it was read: TGTGCCAGCAGCAAAACAGGGGCGGGCTACAATGAG.

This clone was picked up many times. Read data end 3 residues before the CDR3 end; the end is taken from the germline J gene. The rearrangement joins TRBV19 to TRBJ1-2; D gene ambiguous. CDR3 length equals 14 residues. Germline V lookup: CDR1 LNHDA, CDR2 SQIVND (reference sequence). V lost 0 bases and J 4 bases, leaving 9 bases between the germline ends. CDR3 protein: CASSIEPGFYGYTF. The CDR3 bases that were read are TGTGCCAGTAGTATAGAACCGGGGTTCTATGGC.

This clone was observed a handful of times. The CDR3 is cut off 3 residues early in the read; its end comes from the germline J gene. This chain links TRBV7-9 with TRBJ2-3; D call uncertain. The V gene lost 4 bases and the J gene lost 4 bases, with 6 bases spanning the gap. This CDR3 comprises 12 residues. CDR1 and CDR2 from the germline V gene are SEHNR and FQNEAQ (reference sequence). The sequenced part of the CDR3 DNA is TGTGCCAGCAGCTCATCAGCAGATACG. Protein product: CASSSSADT. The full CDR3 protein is CASSSSADTQYF.